This entry lists 22 T cell receptor beta chains sequenced from one sample in a study of T cells after yellow fever vaccination. MiXCR, run by TCRdb on the 5' RACE reads, gives a single entry per CDR3 protein. This repertoire shows a few hundred thousand distinct CDR3 sequences, about 15% found once; its top ten account for roughly 17%. Source: PBMCs, taken 5 to 6 days after the first yellow fever vaccination. The receptors were gathered from a man aged 18-30 years who received the YFV17D yellow fever vaccine.

The chain carries TRBV5-1 and TRBJ1-1, with D unresolved. Trimming removed 1 base at V and 0 bases at J, with 7 bases between. The CDR3 loop spans 14 amino acids. Per the germline V gene, CDR1 is SGHRS and CDR2 is YFSETQ. The CDR3 is CASSLTDMNTEAFF. The CDR3 coding sequence is TGCGCCAGCAGCTTGACAGATATGAACACTGAAGCTTTCTTT.

This clonotype was seen more than once but under ten times. The rearrangement joins TRBV14 to TRBJ2-2, with 13 positions matching TRBD2. This CDR3 region has 18 residues. Germline V gene lookup returns CDR1 SGHDN and CDR2 FVKESK. V dropped 0 bases and J dropped 4; count of bases not matched to a gene: 5. CDR3 region: CASSQDPGLAGFTGELFF. CDR3 DNA: TGTGCCAGCAGCCAAGATCCGGGACTAGCGGGGTTCACCGGGGAGCTGTTTTTT.

This clonotype came up a few times. The chain carries TRBV6-4 and TRBJ2-4; 9 bases match TRBD2. CDR1 is MRHNA, CDR2 SNTAGT, per germline. The CDR3 contains 15 residues. V gave up 2 bases and J gave up 6 bases; unmatched junction bases: 5. The CDR3 region is CASSDQRGAGNIQYF. Here the CDR3 DNA reads TGTGCCAGCAGTGACCAGCGGGGGGCCGGAAACATTCAGTACTTC.

The chain has TRBV19 and TRBJ2-1; D uncertain. The CDR3 has 14 residues. Looked up from germline, CDR1 is LNHDA and CDR2 is SQIVND (reference sequence). Trimming took 4 bases from V and 0 from J, leaving 7 bases between them. The chain's CDR3 is CASSNRASYNEQFF. In DNA, the CDR3 is TGTGCCAGTAGTAACCGGGCCTCCTACAATGAGCAGTTCTTC.

This sequence joins TRBV12-3 or TRBV12-4 and TRBJ2-1; 8 bases line up with TRBD1. Germline trimming cut 3 bases from V and 15 bases from J; bases unmatched to any gene: 10. This CDR3 spans 13 amino acids. The CDR3 coding sequence is TGTGCCAGCAGTTTCCAGCCAGGACAGGGCCCGTTCTTC. This encodes CASSFQPGQGPFF.

This rearrangement joins TRBV6-1 to TRBJ1-6; tentatively, D is TRBD1 (5 bases). CDR1 MNHNS and CDR2 SASEGT come from the germline V gene. Trimming stripped 6 bases from V and 11 bases from J, with 14 bases between. This CDR3 has 13 residues. In nucleotides, the CDR3 is TGTGCCAGCAGCACCGGGGGGGTAGCACCCCTCCACTTT. This codes for CASSTGGVAPLHF.

This clonotype was seen a few times. The V call is TRBV6-2 or TRBV6-3, the J call TRBJ2-3, with 11 nucleotides matching TRBD2. Germline assignment: CDR1 MNHEY and CDR2 SVGEGT. There are 16 residues in the CDR3. The J segment lost 7 bases and the V segment lost 6 bases, leaving 12 bases of the junction unmatched. In DNA form, the CDR3 reads TGTGCCAGCAGCCAACCGACTAGCGGGGCCCGGCATACGCAGTATTTT. It specifies CASSQPTSGARHTQYF.

V and J are TRBV7-2 and TRBJ2-1; no clear D. The CDR3 contains 14 residues. V lost 1 base and J lost 9, with 13 bases in between. CDR1 is SGHTA and CDR2 is FQGNSA in the germline V gene. CDR3 coding DNA: TGTGCCAGCAGCTTAGGTGACATTGTCGGTGAGCAGTTCTTC. Protein sequence: CASSLGDIVGEQFF.

This clonotype came up a few times. This chain connects TRBV5-1 to TRBJ2-2; the D gene is possibly TRBD1 (6 bases). From germline, CDR1 is SGHRS and CDR2 YFSETQ. The CDR3 sequence is 14 residues long. V was trimmed by 3 bases and J by 6 bases, leaving 12 bases between them. The CDR3 is CASSSGELAGELFF. CDR3 bases: TGCGCCAGCAGCTCAGGGGAACTTGCCGGGGAGCTGTTTTTT. Full variable domain (rest looked up from reference TRBV5-1 and TRBJ2-2): KAGVTQTPRYLIKTRGQQVTLSCSPISGHRSVSWYQQTPGQGLQFLFEYFSETQRNKGNFPGRFSGRQFSNSRSEMNVSTLELGDSALYLCASSSGELAGELFFGEGSRLTVL.

This clonotype was seen a handful of times. The gene calls are TRBV7-2 and TRBJ2-3, with 7 bases that match TRBD2. Germline assignment: CDR1 SGHTA and CDR2 FQGNSA. CDR3 length equals 17 residues. V trimming: 6 bases; J trimming: 5 bases; junction bases outside the gene matches: 17. The CDR3 DNA is TGTGCCAGCAGGTCGGGGGGACTAACCAAAGCCCGAGATACGCAGTATTTT. Its protein is CASRSGGLTKARDTQYF.

This clonotype was observed a single time. The rearrangement joins TRBV5-4 to TRBJ2-5; TRBD1 matches 9 bases. The V and J ends lost 4 bases and 4 bases, in that order; junction bases with no gene match: 14. The CDR3 runs 17 residues. Germline CDR1 SGHNT, CDR2 YYREEE (reference sequence). In DNA, the CDR3 is TGTGCCAGCAGCGCGGGACGGGGGACAGGGAATCCAGAGACCCAGTACTTC. Protein product: CASSAGRGTGNPETQYF.

The gene calls are TRBV20-1 and TRBJ1-1; D remains unclear. The germline CDR1 and CDR2 sequences are DFQATT and SNEGSKA (reference sequence). Trimming took 0 bases from V and 5 from J, leaving 13 bases between them. The CDR3 covers 14 residues. The CDR3 is CSAREGPRRTEAFF. In DNA form, the CDR3 reads TGCAGTGCTAGAGAAGGGCCTCGCAGGACTGAAGCTTTCTTT.

This chain links TRBV20-1 with TRBJ2-3; D gene unclear. The V and J ends lost 4 bases and 2 bases respectively, with 7 bases between them. The length of the CDR3 is 12 residues. Germline V lookup: CDR1 DFQATT, CDR2 SNEGSKA (reference sequence). CDR3 nucleotide sequence: TGCAGTGCTACCGACACCACAGATACGCAGTATTTT. Its translation is CSATDTTDTQYF.

This clonotype showed up many times. The J gene is TRBJ1-5, the V gene TRBV12-3 or TRBV12-4, with D possibly TRBD1 on 5 matching bases. The CDR3 has 15 amino acids. Trimming stripped 1 base from V and 3 bases from J, with 10 bases between. This CDR3 reads CASSLVLQDNQPQHF. CDR3 DNA sequence: TGTGCCAGCAGTTTAGTTCTACAGGACAATCAGCCCCAGCATTTT.

This clonotype turned up a few times. The DNA of the CDR3 is TGCGCCAGCAGCTTTGGGGCCAACAGGGGAGAGACCCAGTACTTC. This encodes CASSFGANRGETQYF. This chain connects TRBV5-1 to TRBJ2-5; 7 positions match TRBD1. The CDR3 consists of 15 residues. The ends lost 2 bases at V and 4 bases at J; junction bases unmatched: 8. The germline V gene encodes CDR1 SGHRS and CDR2 YFSETQ.

This chain joins TRBV6-1 and TRBJ2-1, with 8 positions matching TRBD1. CDR1 and CDR2 (germline): MNHNS, SASEGT. J lost 9 bases, V lost 5 bases, and 12 bases had no gene match. The CDR3 sequence is 15 residues long. The chain's CDR3 is CASSQSLTGVGEQFF. The DNA of the CDR3 is TGTGCCAGCAGTCAGTCCCTGACAGGGGTTGGTGAGCAGTTCTTC.

V is TRBV12-3 or TRBV12-4 and J is TRBJ2-1; 13 nucleotides match TRBD2. With V trimmed by 4 bases and J by 1 base, 4 bases remained unmatched. The CDR3 length is 17 residues. The CDR3 region is CASSYTSGGASYNEQFF. In DNA form, the CDR3 reads TGTGCCAGCAGTTACACTAGCGGGGGGGCGTCCTACAATGAGCAGTTCTTC.

This clonotype was counted between two and nine times. V and J are TRBV7-7 and TRBJ2-3; D not certain. The V and J ends lost 0 bases and 5 bases respectively, with 6 bases between them. Germline CDR1 is SSHAT and CDR2 is FNYEAQ (reference sequence). CDR3 length equals 13 residues. The CDR3 sequence: CASSLALLDTQYF. CDR3 nucleotides: TGTGCCAGCAGCTTAGCGCTTCTAGATACGCAGTATTTT. The entire variable domain, with the rest obtained from reference TRBV7-7 and TRBJ2-3, is as follows: GAGVSQSPRYKVTKRGQDVTLRCDPISSHATLYWYQQALGQGPEFLTYFNYEAQPDKSGLPSDRFSAERPEGSISTLTIQRTEQRDSAMYRCASSLALLDTQYFGPGTRLTVL.

This clonotype was counted a few times. The chain joins TRBV12-3 or TRBV12-4 to TRBJ1-6; D perhaps matches TRBD1 (5 bases). V dropped 2 bases and J dropped 8 bases, with 13 bases sitting between them. The CDR3 consists of 15 residues. The CDR3 region is CASSLSQALYSPLHF. The CDR3 DNA is TGTGCCAGCAGTTTATCACAGGCCCTATATTCACCCCTCCACTTT.

This clonotype was seen only a few times. The chain links TRBV6-2 or TRBV6-3 to TRBJ2-1, with D possibly TRBD1 on 6 matching bases. This CDR3 region has 15 residues. Trimming pared 4 bases from V and 2 bases from J, leaving 12 bases between. Looked up from germline, CDR1 is MNHEY and CDR2 is SVGEGT. Here the CDR3 DNA reads TGTGCCAGCAGTTCCGGACAGAGCCCCTACAATGAGCAGTTCTTC. Encoded protein: CASSSGQSPYNEQFF.

This clonotype turned up a few times. The J gene is TRBJ2-1, the V gene TRBV19; TRBD1 aligns across 7 bases. This CDR3 spans 16 amino acids. Germline V gene data show CDR1 as LNHDA and CDR2 as SQIVND (reference sequence). The J segment lost 4 bases and the V segment lost 6 bases, leaving 12 bases of the junction unmatched. Written as DNA, the CDR3 is TGTGCCAGTAGGATTACGAGACAGGGTCGGTACAATGAGCAGTTCTTC. This encodes CASRITRQGRYNEQFF.

In this sample, this clonotype turned up a few times. The rearrangement links TRBV19 to TRBJ1-5; D is unresolved. Germline CDR1 is LNHDA and CDR2 is SQIVND (reference sequence). This CDR3 region has 15 residues. V dropped 4 bases and J dropped 1 base, with 11 bases sitting between them. The CDR3 nucleotides read TGTGCCAGTAGTAGAGTTTGGCTAAGCAATCAGCCCCAGCATTTT. Translation: CASSRVWLSNQPQHF.